This TCR beta chain was found in a study of yellow fever vaccine responses in identical twins. General study findings and limits: Vaccine T cell responses of twins reportedly seemed partly convergent and partly personalized.

In regard to this clonotype: The target antigen is unknown.

TCRdb re-called the RT-PCR reads with MiXCR, one entry per CDR3 protein. The sample records some 10,000 distinct CDR3 sequences, 65% to 80% being singletons. Trimming took 0 bases from V and 7 from J; bases not matched to a gene: 7. Looked up from germline, CDR1 is SGHRS and CDR2 is YFSETQ. The CDR3 is 15 amino acids. Specimen: T cells from blood (PBMCs), unsorted or a sorted subset (not recorded which), collected before or after yellow fever vaccination (not recorded which). The clonotype originates from a woman aged 18-29 years who received the yellow fever vaccine. The chain recombines TRBV5-1 with TRBJ1-1; 9 nucleotides align to TRBD1. The CDR3 region is CASSLAVSGQGEAFF. The CDR3, as DNA: TGCGCCAGCAGCTTGGCCGTCTCGGGACAGGGTGAAGCTTTCTTT.